The 3 T cell receptor beta chains reported below all come from one sample, sequenced in a study of CD8 T cells in ankylosing spondylitis. TCRdb reprocessed the 5' RACE reads with MiXCR, giving one entry per CDR3 protein. The sample gives 150,000 to 200,000 distinct CDR3 sequences, about 17% of which show up once; over 7% is in the top ten. The sample consisted of blood, either unsorted or a sorted T cell fraction (not recorded which). The receptors derive from a male donor with ankylosing spondylitis or in good health (not recorded which).

This clonotype was recorded only once. The chain employs TRBV27 and TRBJ2-3, with TRBD1 matching 10 bases. The CDR3 contains 14 residues. Germline values: CDR1 MNHEY, CDR2 SMNVEV (reference sequence). Trimming cost V 6 bases and J 4 bases; bases outside gene matches: 4. The CDR3 coding sequence is TGTGCCAGCAGGCGGGGACAGGGGCCAGATACGCAGTATTTT. Translated: CASRRGQGPDTQYF.

This clonotype was counted many times. The chain combines TRBV5-1 with TRBJ1-1, with 7 bases fitting TRBD1. With V trimmed by 4 bases and J by 5 bases, 8 bases remained unmatched. This CDR3 is 14 amino acids long. CDR1 is SGHRS, CDR2 YFSETQ, per germline. The CDR3, as DNA: TGCGCCAGCAGCGTACGACAGGGAGGAACTGAAGCTTTCTTT. Amino acid sequence: CASSVRQGGTEAFF.

The rearrangement joins TRBV19 to TRBJ2-1; D may correspond to TRBD1 or TRBD2 (5 bases each). CDR3 length: 15 amino acids. The germline V and J ends were trimmed by 7 bases and 7 bases, with 20 bases remaining between them. Germline CDR1 and CDR2: LNHDA and SQIVND (reference sequence). The CDR3 spells CASTSDGRGDNEQFF. CDR3 coding DNA: TGTGCCAGTACCTCCGACGGAAGAGGGGATAATGAGCAGTTCTTC.